Listed below are T cell receptor beta chains from one sample, sequenced in a study of T-cell reconstitution after alpha-beta-depleted transplantation in children. TCRdb ran MiXCR on the PCR reads and lists one entry per CDR3 protein. This table holds 400,000 to 550,000 distinct CDR3 sequences, over 9.5% found once. The input for sequencing was PBMCs, taken before TCRalphabeta/CD19-depleted stem cell transplant. Every receptor here comes from a child younger than 10 with inherited bone marrow failure, due to receive a stem cell transplant. The CDR3 runs from the conserved cysteine through the conserved F or W. Fields, in order: clone size, D gene, V gene, J gene, CDR3 protein, CDR3 DNA. A D gene is named only where the DNA matches it firmly. Not all rows give a size; the values are once, few, many and, for expanded clones, a class.

clone_size: few; d_call: -; v_call: TRBV6-1; j_call: TRBJ1-4; cdr3_aa: CASSGTPVGEKLFF; cdr3_nt: TGTGCCAGCAGTGGGACGCCGGTCGGGGAAAAACTGTTTTTT
clone_size: few; d_call: TRBD2; v_call: TRBV7-9; j_call: TRBJ2-1; cdr3_aa: CASSPSGRNKFF; cdr3_nt: TGTGCCAGCAGCCCCAGCGGGAGGAATAAGTTCTTC
clone_size: many; d_call: -; v_call: TRBV10-3; j_call: TRBJ1-1; cdr3_aa: CATRRGGDTEAFF; cdr3_nt: TGTGCCACCCGTCGGGGGGGCGACACTGAAGCTTTCTTT
clone_size: -; d_call: -; v_call: TRBV29-1; j_call: TRBJ2-3; cdr3_aa: CSVISPSMPLRTDTQYF; cdr3_nt: TGCAGCGTTATCTCCCCATCGATGCCCCTCCGTACAGATACGCAGTATTTT
clone_size: many; d_call: -; v_call: TRBV2; j_call: TRBJ2-7; cdr3_aa: CASSQGRPVGHYEQYF; cdr3_nt: TGTGCCAGCAGTCAAGGACGGCCGGTGGGACACTACGAGCAGTACTTC
clone_size: many; d_call: TRBD2; v_call: TRBV15; j_call: TRBJ2-1; cdr3_aa: CATSRVAGGYNEQFF; cdr3_nt: TGTGCCACCAGCAGAGTTGCGGGAGGGTACAATGAGCAGTTCTTC
clone_size: many; d_call: -; v_call: TRBV27; j_call: TRBJ2-1; cdr3_aa: CASSLSPGNEQFF; cdr3_nt: TGTGCCAGCAGTTTATCTCCGGGAAATGAGCAGTTCTTC
clone_size: -; d_call: TRBD2; v_call: TRBV20-1; j_call: TRBJ2-2; cdr3_aa: CGASGENTGELFF; cdr3_nt: TGCGGGGCTAGCGGGGAGAACACCGGGGAGCTGTTTTTT
clone_size: many; d_call: TRBD2; v_call: TRBV4-1; j_call: TRBJ2-3; cdr3_aa: CASSQVASGTTDTQYF; cdr3_nt: TGCGCCAGCAGCCAAGTGGCTAGCGGGACAACAGATACGCAGTATTTT
clone_size: many; d_call: -; v_call: TRBV4-3; j_call: TRBJ2-3; cdr3_aa: CASSQAGQGPDTQYF; cdr3_nt: TGCGCCAGCAGCCAAGCGGGGCAGGGCCCAGATACGCAGTATTTT
clone_size: many; d_call: TRBD2; v_call: TRBV7-8; j_call: TRBJ2-7; cdr3_aa: CASSLLAGDYEQYF; cdr3_nt: TGTGCCAGCAGCTTACTAGCGGGAGACTACGAGCAGTACTTC
clone_size: -; d_call: TRBD2; v_call: TRBV20-1; j_call: TRBJ2-3; cdr3_aa: CSAAGTSGSTDTQYF; cdr3_nt: TGCAGTGCTGCCGGGACTAGCGGGAGCACAGATACGCAGTATTTT
clone_size: many; d_call: -; v_call: TRBV9; j_call: TRBJ2-1; cdr3_aa: CASSTQTYNEQFF; cdr3_nt: TGTGCCAGCAGCACACAGACCTACAATGAGCAGTTCTTC
clone_size: many; d_call: TRBD1; v_call: TRBV4-3; j_call: TRBJ2-5; cdr3_aa: CASSQDRGTGETQYF; cdr3_nt: TGCGCCAGCAGCCAAGACAGGGGGACAGGCGAGACCCAGTACTTC
clone_size: many; d_call: TRBD2; v_call: TRBV20-1; j_call: TRBJ2-3; cdr3_aa: CSARDLLAEESGTDTQYF; cdr3_nt: TGCAGTGCTAGAGATCTCCTAGCGGAGGAATCGGGCACAGATACGCAGTATTTT
clone_size: many; d_call: TRBD1; v_call: TRBV10-3; j_call: TRBJ2-5; cdr3_aa: CAISESKTGGETQYF; cdr3_nt: TGTGCCATCAGTGAGTCGAAGACAGGGGGGGAGACCCAGTACTTC
clone_size: many; d_call: -; v_call: TRBV4-3; j_call: TRBJ2-1; cdr3_aa: CASSQERTPQYNEQFF; cdr3_nt: TGCGCCAGCAGCCAAGAGCGGACCCCACAATACAATGAGCAGTTCTTC
clone_size: -; d_call: TRBD2; v_call: TRBV30; j_call: TRBJ2-1; cdr3_aa: CAWSWLAASEQFF; cdr3_nt: TGTGCCTGGAGTTGGCTAGCGGCATCTGAGCAGTTCTTC
clone_size: many; d_call: TRBD2; v_call: TRBV15; j_call: TRBJ2-2; cdr3_aa: CATYFGTSGRTRPSNTGELFF; cdr3_nt: TGTGCCACCTATTTTGGGACTAGCGGGAGGACCCGACCTTCGAACACCGGGGAGCTGTTTTTT
clone_size: few; d_call: -; v_call: TRBV7-8; j_call: TRBJ2-3; cdr3_aa: CASKGERAGTDTQYF; cdr3_nt: TGTGCCAGCAAGGGTGAACGGGCGGGCACAGATACGCAGTATTTT
clone_size: -; d_call: -; v_call: TRBV9; j_call: TRBJ2-2; cdr3_aa: CASSLSGSGSGELFF; cdr3_nt: TGTGCCAGCAGCCTGTCAGGCTCGGGTAGCGGGGAGCTGTTTTTT
clone_size: many; d_call: -; v_call: TRBV12-3/TRBV12-4; j_call: TRBJ1-2; cdr3_aa: CASGYAPVYTF; cdr3_nt: TGTGCCAGCGGATACGCTCCCGTCTACACCTTC
clone_size: many; d_call: -; v_call: TRBV12-3/TRBV12-4; j_call: TRBJ1-2; cdr3_aa: CASSLPQEHGYTF; cdr3_nt: TGTGCCAGCAGTTTACCACAGGAACATGGCTACACCTTC